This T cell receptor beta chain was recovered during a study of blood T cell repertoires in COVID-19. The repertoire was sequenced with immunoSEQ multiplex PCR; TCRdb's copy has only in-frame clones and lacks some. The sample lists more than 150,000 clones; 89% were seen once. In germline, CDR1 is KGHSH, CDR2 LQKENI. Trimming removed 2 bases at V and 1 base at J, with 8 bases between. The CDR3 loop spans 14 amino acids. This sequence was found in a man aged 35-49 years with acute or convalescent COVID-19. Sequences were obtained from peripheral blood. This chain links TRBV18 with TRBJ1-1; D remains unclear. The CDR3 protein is CASSPIEENTEAFF. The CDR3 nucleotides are TGTGCCAGCTCACCAATAGAGGAGAACACTGAAGCTTTCTTT.